This T cell receptor beta chain was recorded in a study of CD8 T cells in Susac syndrome. This clonotype was seen more than once but under ten times. The CDR3 is 14 residues long. CDR1 and CDR2 (germline): SGHRS, YFSETQ. V dropped 4 bases and J dropped 3 bases, with 12 bases sitting between them. Reverse transcription used about 0.45 to 1 ug RNA and random hexamers. Amplification of TCR beta CDR3 by immunoSEQ multiplex PCR spanned 54 Vbeta and 13 Jbeta. TCRdb passed the immunoSEQ multiplex PCR reads through MiXCR, listing each CDR3 protein once. The table shows a few hundred thousand distinct CDR3 sequences, with roughly 90% occurring only once.

This sequence originates from a human donor with multiple sclerosis. The chain employs TRBV5-1 and TRBJ2-3; TRBD1 might be the D (5 bases). Specimen: CD8+ T cells from PBMCs. This CDR3 reads CASSPVQATDTQYF. CDR3 DNA: TGCGCCAGCAGCCCCGTACAGGCGACAGATACGCAGTATTTT.